This T cell receptor (beta chain) was observed in a study of T cells in Graves' hyperthyroidism and ophthalmopathy. In the case of this clonotype: Its antigen is unidentified.

RNA transcripts yielded amplified TCR beta CDR3 regions. A set of HTBI primers served as the primers for a first-round RT-PCR of the TCR CDR3. One entry per CDR3 protein results from TCRdb running MiXCR on the multiplex PCR reads. The sample gives a few hundred thousand distinct CDR3 sequences, 12% to 15% of which show up once; 5.3% is in the top ten. This sample holds PBMCs from less than 13 ml fresh peripheral blood. The CDR3 is made up of 15 amino acids. V was pared by 5 bases and J by 5 bases, with 8 bases of the junction left unmatched. Study-level results: Stable hyperthyroidism was separated from ophthalmopathy by a model based on 13 V-J features.

The chain combines TRBV12-3 or TRBV12-4 with TRBJ2-1, with TRBD1 identical over 8 bases. Sample: blood. This clonotype originated in a woman in her late teens or twenties with Graves' hyperthyroidism. CDR3 nucleotides: TGTGCCAGCAGTACTACCGGGACAGGAGACAATGAGCAGTTCTTC. It specifies CASSTTGTGDNEQFF.